This TCR beta chain is drawn from a study of CD8 T cells in ankylosing spondylitis. Germline V gives CDR1 MNHNS, CDR2 SASEGT. V lost 4 bases and J 0 bases, leaving 6 bases between the germline ends. This CDR3 region has 14 residues. TCRdb independently ran MiXCR on the 5' RACE reads; one entry per CDR3 protein. The sample holds about 350,000 distinct CDR3 sequences, about 20% seen once. Findings and limits, study-wide: Both synovial fluid and blood in reactive arthritis had previously been reported to carry some motif variants. The study looked at matched synovial fluid samples from ankylosing spondylitis patients. Disease-linked clones were reported to be significantly enriched there. Ankylosing spondylitis blood appeared to be characterized by a TCR beta motif of roughly eight highly homologous variants.

A note on this clonotype: The antigen remains unidentified.

The rearrangement joins TRBV6-1 to TRBJ1-4; the D is unclear. Sequenced input: blood, either unsorted or a sorted T cell fraction (not recorded which). The TCR was taken from a male donor with ankylosing spondylitis or in good health (not recorded which). The CDR3 DNA is TGTGCCAGCAGTGTGGGCCCAACTAATGAAAAACTGTTTTTT. Translation gives CASSVGPTNEKLFF.